The 15 T cell receptor beta chains presented below share a single source sample, sequenced in a study of cytomegalovirus exposure and HLA in healthy donors. Researchers ran the PCR with 60 Vbeta and 13 Jbeta primers. Libraries were prepared by immunoSEQ multiplex PCR; TCRdb keeps only in-frame clonotypes and omits some of them. The sample lists over 75,000 clones, about 89% occurring once. The sample consisted of PBMCs. These receptors came from a man aged 30-40 years in good health and CMV-seropositive.

For the CDR3, the DNA is TGTGCCAGCAGCCCACGGAAGACAGGCAGAAGCTCTGGGGCCAACGTCCTGACTTTC. Translating it yields CASSPRKTGRSSGANVLTF. The chain combines TRBV7-9 with TRBJ2-6; tentatively, D is TRBD1 (6 bases). CDR1 and CDR2 (germline): SEHNR, FQNEAQ (reference sequence). CDR3 length: 19 amino acids. Trimming pared 5 bases from V and 0 bases from J, leaving 20 bases between.

This chain links TRBV27 with TRBJ2-5; D perhaps matches TRBD1 (5 bases). The J call is doubtful: the DNA matches TRBJ2-7 better. Germline CDR1 MNHEY, CDR2 SMNVEV (reference sequence). This CDR3 has 15 residues. CDR3 nucleotide sequence: TGTGCCAGCAGTCCAGGACAAACGAGCTCCTACGAGCAGTACTTC. This sequence encodes CASSPGQTSSYEQYF.

The rearrangement links TRBV5-1 to TRBJ1-5, with D possibly TRBD1 on 6 matching bases. The CDR3 loop spans 16 amino acids. Per the germline V gene, CDR1 is SGHRS and CDR2 is YFSETQ. Trimming removed 4 bases from V and 1 base from J, with 15 bases in between. The CDR3 region is CASSPGGGASNQPQHF. Written as DNA, the CDR3 is TGCGCCAGCAGCCCCGGTGGGGGGGCCAGCAATCAGCCCCAGCATTTT.

The chain joins TRBV29-1 to TRBJ1-2; 8 nucleotides agree with TRBD1. Germline lookup yields CDR1 SQVTM and CDR2 ANQGSEA. This CDR3 has 12 residues. J was trimmed by 2 bases and V by 4 bases; bases with no gene match: 0. The CDR3 DNA sequence: TGCAGCGTTGGGACAGGGAACTATGGCTACACCTTC. Translating gives CSVGTGNYGYTF. Full variable domain (missing parts from reference TRBV29-1 and TRBJ1-2): SAVISQKPSRDICQRGTSLTIQCQVDSQVTMMFWYRQQPGQSLTLIATANQGSEATYESGFVIDKFPISRPNLTFSTLTVSNMSPEDSSIYLCSVGTGNYGYTFGSGTRLTVV.

The rearrangement links TRBV30 to TRBJ1-1, with D hard to call. The ends were cut back, 4 bases at V and 0 bases at J, with 6 bases in the middle. Per germline, CDR1 GTSNPN and CDR2 SVGIG (reference sequence). This CDR3 is built from 12 residues. The CDR3 region is CAWTVMNTEAFF. In DNA, the CDR3 is TGTGCCTGGACAGTTATGAACACTGAAGCTTTCTTT.

The rearrangement links TRBV10-3 to TRBJ1-5; D perhaps matches TRBD1 (6 bases). Germline V CDR1 and CDR2: ENHRY, SYGVKD. The CDR3 is made up of 13 amino acids. Trimming pared 7 bases from V and 4 bases from J, leaving 11 bases between. The CDR3 coding sequence is TGTGCCATCAAGCAGGGGACGAATCAGCCCCAGCATTTT. It translates to CAIKQGTNQPQHF.

The chain combines TRBV10-1 with TRBJ1-1; D is unresolved. Germline loops: CDR1 WNHNN, CDR2 SYGVQD (reference sequence). V gave up 4 bases and J gave up 3 bases, with 9 bases separating them. This CDR3 comprises 13 residues. The CDR3 here is CASSVQIDTEAFF. The CDR3 coding sequence is TGCGCCAGCAGTGTTCAGATCGACACTGAAGCTTTCTTT.

This chain's CDR3 is CASSLSRGGSHTGELFF. The DNA for the CDR3 is TGTGCCAGCAGCCTTTCCAGGGGTGGAAGTCACACCGGGGAGCTGTTTTTT. The rearrangement links TRBV2 to TRBJ2-2; weak D call: TRBD1 (6 bases). Germline V lookup: CDR1 SNHLY, CDR2 FYNNEI. The CDR3 spans 17 residues. Trimming removed 6 bases at V and 3 bases at J, with 20 bases between.

The chain joins TRBV27 to TRBJ1-4, with TRBD1 identical over 7 bases. This CDR3 comprises 17 residues. The J segment lost 3 bases and the V segment lost 0 bases, leaving 7 bases of the junction unmatched. CDR1 is MNHEY, CDR2 SMNVEV, per germline (reference sequence). The CDR3 loop reads CASSLSRRGASNEKLFF. CDR3 nucleotides: TGTGCCAGCAGTTTATCCCGCAGGGGGGCATCTAATGAAAAACTGTTTTTT.

The J gene is TRBJ1-5, the V gene TRBV5-5, with a weak D call TRBD1 (5 bases). Trimming took 1 base from V and 5 from J, leaving 10 bases between them. CDR3 length: 14 amino acids. The V gene's germline CDR1 is SGHKS and CDR2 YYEKEE (reference sequence). The CDR3 is CASSLWQGYQPQHF. DNA of the CDR3: TGTGCCAGCAGCTTGTGGCAGGGTTATCAGCCCCAGCATTTT.

The chain links TRBV7-9 to TRBJ2-1, with TRBD2 matching 11 bases. Germline V gene sequence: CDR1 SEHNR, CDR2 FQNEAQ (reference sequence). The V segment lost 2 bases and the J segment 10 bases; nucleotides outside the gene matches: 10. The CDR3 spans 16 residues. The CDR3 nucleotides read TGTGCCAGCAGCTTATTGACTAGCGGGACCCTCTGGGAGCAGTTCTTC. It specifies CASSLLTSGTLWEQFF.

The chain links TRBV18 to TRBJ2-1; 13 bases line up with TRBD2. This CDR3 comprises 16 residues. Germline-derived CDR1 and CDR2 are KGHSH and LQKENI. V gave up 0 bases and J gave up 5 bases; unmatched junction bases: 1. CDR3 amino acids: CASSPPGLAGNNEQFF. CDR3 nucleotides: TGTGCCAGCTCACCACCGGGACTAGCGGGAAACAATGAGCAGTTCTTC.

The chain employs TRBV6-1 and TRBJ2-7, with D possibly being TRBD1 (5 bases). The CDR3 contains 12 residues. From germline, CDR1 is MNHNS and CDR2 SASEGT. V lost 3 bases, J lost 4 bases, and 7 bases lay in between. CDR3 sequence: CASSDQGYEQYF. In DNA form, the CDR3 reads TGTGCCAGCAGTGATCAGGGATACGAGCAGTACTTC.

V and J are TRBV11-2 and TRBJ2-5, with D unresolved. Germline V gene sequence: CDR1 SGHAT, CDR2 FQNNGV. V lost 1 base, J lost 4 bases, and 10 bases lay in between. The CDR3 length is 14 residues. Written as DNA, the CDR3 is TGTGCCAGCAGCTTAGTAGGTAGAGGAGAGACCCAGTACTTC. Translation: CASSLVGRGETQYF.

This clone was counted only a few times. The V gene is TRBV7-2, the J gene TRBJ2-2; 10 bases agree with TRBD2. Germline V gene sequence: CDR1 SGHTA, CDR2 FQGNSA. The trim removed 1 base at V and 3 bases at J, leaving 2 bases unmatched. This CDR3 is 16 amino acids long. The CDR3 region has the DNA TGTGCCAGCAGCTTAGGAGCGGGAGGGCACACCGGGGAGCTGTTTTTT. Amino acid sequence: CASSLGAGGHTGELFF.